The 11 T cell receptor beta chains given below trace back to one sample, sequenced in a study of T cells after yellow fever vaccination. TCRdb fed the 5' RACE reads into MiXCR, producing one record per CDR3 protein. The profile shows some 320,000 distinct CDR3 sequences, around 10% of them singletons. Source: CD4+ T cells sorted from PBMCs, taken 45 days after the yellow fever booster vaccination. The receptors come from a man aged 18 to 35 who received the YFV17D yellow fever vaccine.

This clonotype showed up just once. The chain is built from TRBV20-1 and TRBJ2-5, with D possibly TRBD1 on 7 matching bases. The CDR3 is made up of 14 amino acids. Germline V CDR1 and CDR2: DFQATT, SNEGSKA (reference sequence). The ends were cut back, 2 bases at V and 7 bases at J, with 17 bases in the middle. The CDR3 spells CSARSEGAGVTQYF. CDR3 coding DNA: TGCAGTGCTAGATCGGAGGGGGCTGGCGTGACCCAGTACTTC.

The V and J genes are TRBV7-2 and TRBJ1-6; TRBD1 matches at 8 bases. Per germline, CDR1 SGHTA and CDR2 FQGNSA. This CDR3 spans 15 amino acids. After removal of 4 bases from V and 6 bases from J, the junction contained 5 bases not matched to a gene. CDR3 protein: CASSWRDRGNSPLHF. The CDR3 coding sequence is TGTGCCAGCAGCTGGAGAGACAGGGGTAATTCACCCCTCCACTTT. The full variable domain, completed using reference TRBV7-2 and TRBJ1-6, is GAGVSQSPSNKVTEKGKDVELRCDPISGHTALYWYRQSLGQGLEFLIYFQGNSAPDKSGLPSDRFSAERTGGSVSTLTIQRTQQEDSAVYLCASSWRDRGNSPLHFGNGTRLTVT.

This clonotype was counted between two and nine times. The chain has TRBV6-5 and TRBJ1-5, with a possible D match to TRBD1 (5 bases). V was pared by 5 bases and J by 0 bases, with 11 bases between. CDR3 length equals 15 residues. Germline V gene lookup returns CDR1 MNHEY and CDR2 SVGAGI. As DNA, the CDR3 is TGTGCCAGCAGTACTTACAGGAGTAGCAATCAGCCCCAGCATTTT. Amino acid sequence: CASSTYRSSNQPQHF.

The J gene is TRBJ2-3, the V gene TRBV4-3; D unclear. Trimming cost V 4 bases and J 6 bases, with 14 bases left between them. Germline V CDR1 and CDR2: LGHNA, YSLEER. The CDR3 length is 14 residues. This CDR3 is CASSRQWVGDTQYF. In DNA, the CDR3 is TGCGCCAGCAGCCGCCAGTGGGTTGGGGATACGCAGTATTTT.

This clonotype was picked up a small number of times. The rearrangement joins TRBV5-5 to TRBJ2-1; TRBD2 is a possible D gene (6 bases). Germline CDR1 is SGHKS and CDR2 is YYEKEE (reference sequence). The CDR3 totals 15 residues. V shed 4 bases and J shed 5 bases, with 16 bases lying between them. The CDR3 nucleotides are TGTGCCAGCAGCCGTGTACGGGGGTTTAACAATGAGCAGTTCTTC. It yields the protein CASSRVRGFNNEQFF.

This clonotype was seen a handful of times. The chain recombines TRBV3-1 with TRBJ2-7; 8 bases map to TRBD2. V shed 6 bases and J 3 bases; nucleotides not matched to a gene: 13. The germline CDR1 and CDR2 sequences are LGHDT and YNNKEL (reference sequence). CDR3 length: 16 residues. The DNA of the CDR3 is TGTGCCAGCAGTAAATCCCCCGGGACTAGTAACTACGAGCAGTACGTC. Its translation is CASSKSPGTSNYEQYV.

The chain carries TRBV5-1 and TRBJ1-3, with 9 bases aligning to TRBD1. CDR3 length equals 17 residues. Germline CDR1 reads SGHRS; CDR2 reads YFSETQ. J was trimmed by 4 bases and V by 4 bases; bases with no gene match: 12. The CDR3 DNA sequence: TGCGCCAGCAGCGAACAGGGACAGGGAAGCTCCGGAAACACCATATATTTT. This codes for CASSEQGQGSSGNTIYF. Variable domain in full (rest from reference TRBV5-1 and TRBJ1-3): KAGVTQTPRYLIKTRGQQVTLSCSPISGHRSVSWYQQTPGQGLQFLFEYFSETQRNKGNFPGRFSGRQFSNSRSEMNVSTLELGDSALYLCASSEQGQGSSGNTIYFGEGSWLTVV.

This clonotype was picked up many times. CDR3 loop: CASSPGGNSGANVLTF. Here the CDR3 DNA reads TGTGCCAGCAGCCCCGGGGGGAACTCTGGGGCCAACGTCCTGACTTTC. The V call is TRBV11-2, the J call TRBJ2-6; TRBD2 matches at 7 bases. Per germline, CDR1 SGHAT and CDR2 FQNNGV. J gave up 0 bases and V 5 bases, and 4 bases lay outside the gene matches. The CDR3 covers 16 residues.

The CDR3 sequence: CASSQASMNTEAFF. The CDR3 bases are TGTGCCAGCAGCCAAGCCAGTATGAACACTGAAGCTTTCTTT. The chain uses TRBV3-1 and TRBJ1-1; D remains ambiguous. Trimming stripped 1 base from V and 0 bases from J, with 6 bases between. Germline V CDR1 and CDR2: LGHDT, YNNKEL (reference sequence). CDR3 size: 14 residues.

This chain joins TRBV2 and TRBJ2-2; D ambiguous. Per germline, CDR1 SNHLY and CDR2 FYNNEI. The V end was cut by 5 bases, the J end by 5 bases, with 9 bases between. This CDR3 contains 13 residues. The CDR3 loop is CASSSLKTGELFF. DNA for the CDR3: TGTGCCAGCAGTAGTCTGAAGACCGGGGAGCTGTTTTTT.

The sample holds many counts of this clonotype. The CDR3: CASSYQGNTDTQYF. The CDR3 DNA sequence: TGCGCCAGCAGCTACCAGGGGAACACAGATACGCAGTATTTT. The chain combines TRBV5-1 with TRBJ2-3, with D possibly matching TRBD1 (6 bases). V was shortened by 3 bases and J by 2 bases, with 10 bases between the two germline ends. This CDR3 contains 14 residues. Germline CDR1 and CDR2: SGHRS and YFSETQ.